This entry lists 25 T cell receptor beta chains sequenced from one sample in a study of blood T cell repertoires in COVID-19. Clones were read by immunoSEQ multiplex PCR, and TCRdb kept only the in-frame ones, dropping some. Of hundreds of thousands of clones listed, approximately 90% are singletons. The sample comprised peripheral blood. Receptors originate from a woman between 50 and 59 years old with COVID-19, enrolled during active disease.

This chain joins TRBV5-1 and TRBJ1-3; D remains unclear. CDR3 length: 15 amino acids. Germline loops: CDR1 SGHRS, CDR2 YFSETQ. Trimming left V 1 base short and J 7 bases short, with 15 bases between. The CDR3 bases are TGCGCCAGCAGCTTGTTGGGAGACAACCGGAACACCATATATTTT. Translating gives CASSLLGDNRNTIYF.

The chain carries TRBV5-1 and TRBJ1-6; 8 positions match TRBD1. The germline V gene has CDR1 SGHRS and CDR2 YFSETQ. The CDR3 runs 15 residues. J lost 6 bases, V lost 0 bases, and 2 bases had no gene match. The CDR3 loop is CASSLEGQVNSPLHF. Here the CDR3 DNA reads TGCGCCAGCAGCTTGGAGGGACAGGTTAATTCACCCCTCCACTTT.

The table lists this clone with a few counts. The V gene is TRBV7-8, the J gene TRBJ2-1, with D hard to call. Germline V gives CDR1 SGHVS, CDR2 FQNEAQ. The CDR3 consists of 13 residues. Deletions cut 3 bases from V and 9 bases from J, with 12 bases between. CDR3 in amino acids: CASSFPPEREQFF. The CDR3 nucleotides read TGTGCCAGCAGCTTCCCCCCGGAGCGTGAGCAGTTCTTC.

The CDR3 DNA sequence: TGTGCCAGCATCCCAACCAGACGGAGGAATGAAGCTTTCTTT. Amino acid sequence: CASIPTRRRNEAFF. V and J are TRBV6-2 or TRBV6-3 and TRBJ1-1; no clear D gene. V lost 7 bases to trimming and J lost 7 bases, with 19 bases between them. CDR1 and CDR2 (germline): MNHEY, SVGEGT. The CDR3 consists of 14 residues.

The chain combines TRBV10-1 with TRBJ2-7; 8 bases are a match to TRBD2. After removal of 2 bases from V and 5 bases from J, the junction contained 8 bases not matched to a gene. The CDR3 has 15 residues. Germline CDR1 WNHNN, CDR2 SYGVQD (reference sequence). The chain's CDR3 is CASSEAFSGENEQYF. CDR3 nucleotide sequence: TGCGCCAGCAGTGAGGCTTTTAGCGGGGAGAACGAGCAGTACTTC.

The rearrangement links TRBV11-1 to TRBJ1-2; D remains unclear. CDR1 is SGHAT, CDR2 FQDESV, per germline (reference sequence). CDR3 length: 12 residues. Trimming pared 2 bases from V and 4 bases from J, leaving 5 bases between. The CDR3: CASSLRSYGYTF. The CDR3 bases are TGTGCCAGCAGCTTAAGGAGCTATGGCTACACCTTC.

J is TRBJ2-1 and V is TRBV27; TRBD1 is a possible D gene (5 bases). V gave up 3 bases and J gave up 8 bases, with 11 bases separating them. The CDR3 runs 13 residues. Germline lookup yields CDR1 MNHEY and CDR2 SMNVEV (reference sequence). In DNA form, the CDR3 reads TGTGCCAGCAGTTTTAGTAGGGGCTATGAGCAGTTCTTC. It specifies CASSFSRGYEQFF.

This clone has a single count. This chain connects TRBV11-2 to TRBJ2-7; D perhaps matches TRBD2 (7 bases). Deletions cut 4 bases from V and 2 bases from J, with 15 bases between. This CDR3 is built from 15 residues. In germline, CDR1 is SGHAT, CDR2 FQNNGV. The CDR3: CASSSPRGGTYEQYF. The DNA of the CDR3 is TGTGCCAGCAGCTCGCCTAGGGGGGGGACCTACGAGCAGTACTTC.

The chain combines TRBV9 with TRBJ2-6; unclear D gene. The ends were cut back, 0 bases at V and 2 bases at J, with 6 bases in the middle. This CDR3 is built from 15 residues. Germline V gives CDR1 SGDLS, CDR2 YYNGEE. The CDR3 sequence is CASSVVSTGANVLTF. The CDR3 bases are TGTGCCAGCAGCGTAGTATCTACTGGGGCCAACGTCCTGACTTTC. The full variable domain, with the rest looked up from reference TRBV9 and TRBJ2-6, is DSGVTQTPKHLITATGQRVTLRCSPRSGDLSVYWYQQSLDQGLQFLIQYYNGEERAKGNILERFSAQQFPDLHSELNLSSLELGDSALYFCASSVVSTGANVLTFGAGSRLTVL.

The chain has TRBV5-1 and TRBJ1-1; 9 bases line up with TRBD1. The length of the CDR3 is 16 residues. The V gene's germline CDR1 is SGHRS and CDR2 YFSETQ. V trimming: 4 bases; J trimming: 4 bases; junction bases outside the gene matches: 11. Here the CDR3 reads CASSPRGDRETTEAFF. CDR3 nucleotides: TGCGCCAGCAGCCCAAGGGGGGACAGGGAGACCACTGAAGCTTTCTTT. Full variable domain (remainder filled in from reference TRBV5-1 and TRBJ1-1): KAGVTQTPRYLIKTRGQQVTLSCSPISGHRSVSWYQQTPGQGLQFLFEYFSETQRNKGNFPGRFSGRQFSNSRSEMNVSTLELGDSALYLCASSPRGDRETTEAFFGQGTRLTVV.

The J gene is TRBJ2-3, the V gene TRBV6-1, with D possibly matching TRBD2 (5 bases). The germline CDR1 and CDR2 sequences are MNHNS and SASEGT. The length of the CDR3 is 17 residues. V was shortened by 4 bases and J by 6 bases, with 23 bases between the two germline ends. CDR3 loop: CASSALGKGPRGDTQYF. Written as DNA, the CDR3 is TGTGCCAGCAGTGCCCTCGGGAAGGGCCCCCGAGGGGATACGCAGTATTTT.

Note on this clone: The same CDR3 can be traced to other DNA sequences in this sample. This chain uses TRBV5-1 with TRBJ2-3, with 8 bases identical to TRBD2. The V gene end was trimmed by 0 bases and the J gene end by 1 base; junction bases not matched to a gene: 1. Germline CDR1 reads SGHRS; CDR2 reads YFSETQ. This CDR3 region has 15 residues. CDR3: CASSLGSGGTDTQYF. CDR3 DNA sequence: TGCGCCAGCAGCTTGGGTAGCGGGGGCACAGATACGCAGTATTTT.

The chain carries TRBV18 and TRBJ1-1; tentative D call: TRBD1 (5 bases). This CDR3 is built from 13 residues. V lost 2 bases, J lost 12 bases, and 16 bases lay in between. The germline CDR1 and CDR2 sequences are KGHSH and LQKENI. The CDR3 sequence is CASSPTARAESFF. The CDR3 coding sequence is TGTGCCAGCTCACCAACTGCCAGGGCGGAATCTTTCTTT.

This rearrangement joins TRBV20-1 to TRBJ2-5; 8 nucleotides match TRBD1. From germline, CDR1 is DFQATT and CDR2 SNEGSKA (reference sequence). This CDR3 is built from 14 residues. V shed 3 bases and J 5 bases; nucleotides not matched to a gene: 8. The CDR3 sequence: CSASQSRGRETQYF. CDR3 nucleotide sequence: TGCAGTGCTAGTCAGTCCAGGGGGCGGGAGACCCAGTACTTC.

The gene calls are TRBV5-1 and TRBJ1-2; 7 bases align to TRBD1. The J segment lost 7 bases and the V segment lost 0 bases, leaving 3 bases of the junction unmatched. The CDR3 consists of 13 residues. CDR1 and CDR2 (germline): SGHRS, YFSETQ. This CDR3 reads CASSLEGARGYTF. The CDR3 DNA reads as TGCGCCAGCAGCTTGGAGGGGGCTCGTGGCTACACCTTC.

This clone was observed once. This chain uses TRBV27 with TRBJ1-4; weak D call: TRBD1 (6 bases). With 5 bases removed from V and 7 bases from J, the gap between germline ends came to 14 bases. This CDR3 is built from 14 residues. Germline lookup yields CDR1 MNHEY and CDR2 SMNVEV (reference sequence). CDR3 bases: TGTGCCAGCAGTCCACAGGGTTTGCGTGAAAAACTGTTTTTT. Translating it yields CASSPQGLREKLFF.

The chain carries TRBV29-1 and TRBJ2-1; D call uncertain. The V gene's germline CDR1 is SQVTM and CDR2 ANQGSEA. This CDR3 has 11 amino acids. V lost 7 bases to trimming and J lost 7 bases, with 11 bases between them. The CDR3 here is CSADTGNEQFF. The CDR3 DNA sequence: TGCAGCGCTGACACCGGGAATGAGCAGTTCTTC.

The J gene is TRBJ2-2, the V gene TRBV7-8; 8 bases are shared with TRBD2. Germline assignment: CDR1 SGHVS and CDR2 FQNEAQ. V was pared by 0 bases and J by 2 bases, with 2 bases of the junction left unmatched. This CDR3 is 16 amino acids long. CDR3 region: CASSLASGGNTGELFF. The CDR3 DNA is TGTGCCAGCAGCTTAGCCAGCGGGGGAAACACCGGGGAGCTGTTTTTT. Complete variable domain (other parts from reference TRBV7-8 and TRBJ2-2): GAGVSQSPRYKVAKRGQDVALRCDPISGHVSLFWYQQALGQGPEFLTYFQNEAQLDKSGLPSDRFFAERPEGSVSTLKIQRTQQEDSAVYLCASSLASGGNTGELFFGEGSRLTVL.

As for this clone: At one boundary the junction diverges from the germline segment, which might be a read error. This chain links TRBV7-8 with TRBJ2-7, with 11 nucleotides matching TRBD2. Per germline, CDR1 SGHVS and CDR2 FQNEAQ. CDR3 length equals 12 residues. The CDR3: CASSYHGTSGNF. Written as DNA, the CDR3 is TGTGCCAGCAGCTACCACGGGACTAGCGGAAACTTC.

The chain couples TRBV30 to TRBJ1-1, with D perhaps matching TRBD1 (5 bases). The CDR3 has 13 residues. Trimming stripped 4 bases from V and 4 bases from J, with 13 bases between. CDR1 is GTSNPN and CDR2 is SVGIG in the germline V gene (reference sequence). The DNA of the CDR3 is TGTGCCTGGACGGGGGTATATGGCACTGAAGCTTTCTTT. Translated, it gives CAWTGVYGTEAFF.

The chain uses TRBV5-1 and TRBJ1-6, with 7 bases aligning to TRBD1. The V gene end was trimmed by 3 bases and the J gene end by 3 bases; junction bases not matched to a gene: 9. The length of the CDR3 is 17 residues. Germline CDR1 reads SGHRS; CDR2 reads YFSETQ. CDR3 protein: CASSSGSRGYYNSPLHF. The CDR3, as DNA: TGCGCCAGCAGCTCGGGATCCAGGGGGTACTATAATTCACCCCTCCACTTT.

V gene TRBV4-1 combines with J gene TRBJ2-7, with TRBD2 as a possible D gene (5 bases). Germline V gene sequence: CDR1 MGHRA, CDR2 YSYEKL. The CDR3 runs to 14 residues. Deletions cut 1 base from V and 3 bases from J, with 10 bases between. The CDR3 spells CASSQAGGLYEQYF. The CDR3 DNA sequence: TGCGCCAGCAGCCAAGCTGGCGGGCTCTACGAGCAGTACTTC.

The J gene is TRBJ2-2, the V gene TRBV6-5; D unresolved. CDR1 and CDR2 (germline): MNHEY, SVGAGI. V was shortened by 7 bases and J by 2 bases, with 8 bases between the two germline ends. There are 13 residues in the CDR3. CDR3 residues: CASKQTNTGELFF. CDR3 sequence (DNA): TGTGCCAGCAAACAGACAAACACCGGGGAGCTGTTTTTT.

DNA for the CDR3: TGTGCCACCCGGGGACCAGGGGCCGGGGAGCTGTTTTTT. Protein product: CATRGPGAGELFF. J is TRBJ2-2 and V is TRBV24-1, with D possibly TRBD1 on 6 matching bases. The CDR3 is made up of 13 amino acids. With 9 bases removed from V and 6 bases from J, the gap between germline ends came to 13 bases. Germline CDR1 reads KGHDR; CDR2 reads SFDVKD.

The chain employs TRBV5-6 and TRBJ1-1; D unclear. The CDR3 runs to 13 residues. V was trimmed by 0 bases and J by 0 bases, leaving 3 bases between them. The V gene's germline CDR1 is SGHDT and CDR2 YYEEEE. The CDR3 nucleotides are TGTGCCAGCAGCTTGGGTATGAACACTGAAGCTTTCTTT. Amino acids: CASSLGMNTEAFF.